This TCR beta chain was captured by sequencing in a study of blood T cell repertoires in COVID-19. Participant ages covered roughly 18 to 89 years across around 25 US areas. Clones were sequenced by immunoSEQ multiplex PCR, and TCRdb holds only the in-frame ones, with some missing. The repertoire consists of 400,000 to 550,000 clones, with roughly nine tenths occurring once and the leading ten covering roughly 2%. The receptor's source is a woman under 30 with acute COVID-19. Sequenced: PBMCs or T cells enriched from blood (not recorded which).

CDR3 DNA sequence: TGTGCCAGCAGCCCAGAAGGACAGGGAAACTATGGCTACACCTTC. Its translation: CASSPEGQGNYGYTF. The rearrangement uses TRBV7-8 and TRBJ1-2, with TRBD1 identical over 8 bases. Germline values: CDR1 SGHVS, CDR2 FQNEAQ. The CDR3 runs 15 residues. The V segment lost 5 bases and the J segment 2 bases; nucleotides outside the gene matches: 7.